These T cell receptor beta chains were read from a single sample in a study of CD8+CD57+ T cells in acquired aplastic anemia. Using its own MiXCR run on the reads, TCRdb lists one record per CDR3 protein. The table includes about 160,000 distinct CDR3 sequences, 35% to 55% detected once. Input material: sorted CD4+, CD8+, or CD8+CD57+ T cells (not recorded which) from PBMCs. The origin of the receptors is a human donor in good health. Both conserved end residues are part of each CDR3. Fields, in order: D gene, V gene, J gene, clone size, CDR3 DNA, CDR3 protein. D genes are given only for firm matches. Part of the rows lack a size; the others show once, few, many or a class for expanded clones.

d_call: NA
v_call: TRBV2
j_call: TRBJ2-7
clone_size: NA
cdr3_nt: TGTGCCAGCAGGGCCATCGACTCCTACGAGCAGTACTTC
cdr3_aa: CASRAIDSYEQYF

d_call: NA
v_call: TRBV5-1
j_call: TRBJ1-1
clone_size: NA
cdr3_nt: TGCGCCAGCAGGGTCGTGACAGCTAACACTGAAGCTTTCTTT
cdr3_aa: CASRVVTANTEAFF

d_call: NA
v_call: TRBV7-9
j_call: TRBJ1-1
clone_size: NA
cdr3_nt: TGTGCCAGCAGCTTAGATCAGGGCAACACTGAAGCTTTCTTT
cdr3_aa: CASSLDQGNTEAFF

d_call: NA
v_call: TRBV5-6
j_call: TRBJ2-5
clone_size: many
cdr3_nt: TGTGCCAGCAACTTGGGTCAAGAGACCCAGTACTTC
cdr3_aa: CASNLGQETQYF

d_call: TRBD1
v_call: TRBV20-1
j_call: TRBJ2-7
clone_size: NA
cdr3_nt: TGCAGTGCTAGAGTAAATCCGGGACAGGGTTGGTACGAGCAGTACTTC
cdr3_aa: CSARVNPGQGWYEQYF

d_call: NA
v_call: TRBV24-1
j_call: TRBJ1-5
clone_size: few
cdr3_nt: TGTGCCACCAGTGACCCCCGGACAGCCAGCAATCAGCCCCAGCATTTT
cdr3_aa: CATSDPRTASNQPQHF

d_call: NA
v_call: TRBV6-5
j_call: TRBJ2-2
clone_size: few
cdr3_nt: TGTGCCAGCAGTTGGGAACCCACCGGGGAGCTGTTTTTT
cdr3_aa: CASSWEPTGELFF

d_call: NA
v_call: TRBV19
j_call: TRBJ1-5
clone_size: NA
cdr3_nt: TGTGCCAGTAGCGGGACCGTTTTTAACAATCAGCCCCAGCATTTT
cdr3_aa: CASSGTVFNNQPQHF

d_call: NA
v_call: TRBV11-2
j_call: TRBJ2-5
clone_size: once
cdr3_nt: TGTGCCAGCAGCCGCCTCGGGGGGACAGCGGGTGCGGAGACCCAGTACTTC
cdr3_aa: CASSRLGGTAGAETQYF

d_call: TRBD2
v_call: TRBV4-1
j_call: TRBJ2-1
clone_size: NA
cdr3_nt: TGCGCCAGCAGCCAAAGAGAGGGACTAGCGGGAGTCAATGAGCAGTTCTTC
cdr3_aa: CASSQREGLAGVNEQFF

d_call: TRBD1
v_call: TRBV14
j_call: TRBJ2-5
clone_size: many
cdr3_nt: TGTGCCAGCAGCCACCGACAGGGAAAGGGAGAGACCCAGTACTTC
cdr3_aa: CASSHRQGKGETQYF

d_call: NA
v_call: TRBV9
j_call: TRBJ2-2
clone_size: once
cdr3_nt: TGTGCCAGCAGCGTAAGCCAGGCGGCGAACACCGGGGAGCTGTTTTTT
cdr3_aa: CASSVSQAANTGELFF

d_call: NA
v_call: TRBV9
j_call: TRBJ2-5
clone_size: NA
cdr3_nt: TGTGCCAGCAGTTCGACTACCATTCTAGAGACCCAGTACTTC
cdr3_aa: CASSSTTILETQYF

d_call: NA
v_call: TRBV20-1
j_call: TRBJ2-3
clone_size: NA
cdr3_nt: TGCAGTGCACCGGGGAGCACAGATACGCAGTATTTT
cdr3_aa: CSAPGSTDTQYF

d_call: NA
v_call: TRBV7-9
j_call: TRBJ2-7
clone_size: NA
cdr3_nt: TGTGCCAGCAGCTCCCCTACCAGCAACGAGCAGTACTTC
cdr3_aa: CASSSPTSNEQYF

d_call: NA
v_call: TRBV5-1
j_call: TRBJ1-1
clone_size: NA
cdr3_nt: TGCGCCAGCAGCCCTTCACAGGTTCGGAACACTGAAGCTTTCTTT
cdr3_aa: CASSPSQVRNTEAFF

d_call: TRBD1
v_call: TRBV29-1
j_call: TRBJ2-7
clone_size: NA
cdr3_nt: TGCAGCGTTATCGGGACAGGGTACTCCTACGAGCAGTACTTC
cdr3_aa: CSVIGTGYSYEQYF

d_call: NA
v_call: TRBV11-1
j_call: TRBJ1-5
clone_size: NA
cdr3_nt: TGTGCCAGCAGCCCAGTGCCCCCGGGACTGGAGAGTCAGCCCCAGCATTTT
cdr3_aa: CASSPVPPGLESQPQHF

d_call: TRBD1
v_call: TRBV25-1
j_call: TRBJ1-4
clone_size: NA
cdr3_nt: TGTGCCAGCAGTGCATTAGGAGGGGGCGGCTCGGGTGAAAAACTGTTTTTT
cdr3_aa: CASSALGGGGSGEKLFF

d_call: TRBD1
v_call: TRBV6-1
j_call: TRBJ1-2
clone_size: NA
cdr3_nt: TGTGCCAGCAGTGAGTTCAGGACAGGGATCTATGGCTACACCTTC
cdr3_aa: CASSEFRTGIYGYTF

d_call: NA
v_call: TRBV7-2
j_call: TRBJ1-2
clone_size: many
cdr3_nt: TGTGCCAGCAACGTGGGGGGGGCTTTTAACTATGGCTACACCTTC
cdr3_aa: CASNVGGAFNYGYTF

d_call: NA
v_call: TRBV6-4
j_call: TRBJ2-3
clone_size: many
cdr3_nt: TGTGCCAGCAGGGACAGAGTCACAGATACGCAGTATTTT
cdr3_aa: CASRDRVTDTQYF

d_call: NA
v_call: TRBV7-2
j_call: TRBJ1-1
clone_size: once
cdr3_nt: TGTGCCAGCAGCTCCATGCCTAACACTGAAGCTTTCTTT
cdr3_aa: CASSSMPNTEAFF

d_call: TRBD1
v_call: TRBV2
j_call: TRBJ2-5
clone_size: NA
cdr3_nt: TGTGCCAGCAGCCCAGGGGGTCAGCAAGAGACCCAGTACTTC
cdr3_aa: CASSPGGQQETQYF

d_call: NA
v_call: TRBV20-1
j_call: TRBJ1-5
clone_size: few
cdr3_nt: TGCAGTGCACAGACACATTATAGCAATCAGCCCCAGCATTTT
cdr3_aa: CSAQTHYSNQPQHF

d_call: TRBD2
v_call: TRBV20-1
j_call: TRBJ2-2
clone_size: many
cdr3_nt: TGCAGTGCTCAGACTAGCGGGAGAAGCTACACCGGGGAGCTGTTTTTT
cdr3_aa: CSAQTSGRSYTGELFF

d_call: TRBD2
v_call: TRBV10-2
j_call: TRBJ2-1
clone_size: NA
cdr3_nt: TGCGCCAGCAGTGGGCTAGCGGGAGCTGGATATGGCAATGAGCAGTTCTTC
cdr3_aa: CASSGLAGAGYGNEQFF

d_call: NA
v_call: TRBV7-6
j_call: TRBJ2-3
clone_size: many
cdr3_nt: TGTGCCAGCAGCGACAGAAGCACAGATACGCAGTATTTT
cdr3_aa: CASSDRSTDTQYF

d_call: TRBD1
v_call: TRBV29-1
j_call: TRBJ2-7
clone_size: once
cdr3_nt: TGCAGCGTTCAAACTGGGACAGGGGGAACCTCCGAGCAGTACTTC
cdr3_aa: CSVQTGTGGTSEQYF

d_call: NA
v_call: TRBV19
j_call: TRBJ2-7
clone_size: NA
cdr3_nt: TGTGCCAGTATCTCGAGCTCCTACGAGCAGTACTTC
cdr3_aa: CASISSSYEQYF

d_call: NA
v_call: TRBV7-8
j_call: TRBJ2-6
clone_size: few
cdr3_nt: TGTGCCAGCAGCACCCGTCGAACAAACGTCCTGACTTTC
cdr3_aa: CASSTRRTNVLTF

d_call: NA
v_call: TRBV27
j_call: TRBJ1-6
clone_size: NA
cdr3_nt: TGTGCCAGCAGTTTTGGGGATGTGTCACCCCTCCGCTTT
cdr3_aa: CASSFGDVSPLRF

d_call: TRBD1
v_call: TRBV7-9
j_call: TRBJ2-5
clone_size: NA
cdr3_nt: TGTGCCAGCAGGGGACAGTACCAAGAGACCCAGTACTTC
cdr3_aa: CASRGQYQETQYF

d_call: TRBD2
v_call: TRBV14
j_call: TRBJ2-1
clone_size: many
cdr3_nt: TGTGCCAGCAGCCAAGATCCTCTGGGACTAGCGGCCAAGCAGTTCTTC
cdr3_aa: CASSQDPLGLAAKQFF

d_call: NA
v_call: TRBV5-1
j_call: TRBJ2-3
clone_size: NA
cdr3_nt: TGCGCCAGCAGCTTGGCCTCGGCAGGCACAGATACGCAGTATTTT
cdr3_aa: CASSLASAGTDTQYF

d_call: NA
v_call: TRBV6-1
j_call: TRBJ2-3
clone_size: NA
cdr3_nt: TGTGCCAGCAGGCTTTCGGATACGCAGTATTTT
cdr3_aa: CASRLSDTQYF

d_call: NA
v_call: TRBV30
j_call: TRBJ1-1
clone_size: NA
cdr3_nt: TGTGCCTGGGGAGGGGAGGCGAACACTGAAGCTTTCTTT
cdr3_aa: CAWGGEANTEAFF

d_call: TRBD1
v_call: TRBV7-3
j_call: TRBJ2-1
clone_size: many
cdr3_nt: TGTGCCAGCAGCCCGGGACAGGGCAATGAGCAGTTCTTC
cdr3_aa: CASSPGQGNEQFF

d_call: NA
v_call: TRBV12-3/TRBV12-4
j_call: TRBJ2-5
clone_size: many
cdr3_nt: TGTGCCAGCGCCGATCGCGGGGGCGCGGAGACCCAGTACTTC
cdr3_aa: CASADRGGAETQYF

d_call: NA
v_call: TRBV24-1
j_call: TRBJ2-5
clone_size: once
cdr3_nt: TGTGCCACCAGTGATTCAGGGTCTCGGGAGACCCAGTACTTC
cdr3_aa: CATSDSGSRETQYF

d_call: TRBD2
v_call: TRBV6-1
j_call: TRBJ2-7
clone_size: many
cdr3_nt: TGTGCCAGCAGTCTCGTGGGGACTAGCGGGGACGAGCAGTACTTC
cdr3_aa: CASSLVGTSGDEQYF

d_call: TRBD1
v_call: TRBV20-1
j_call: TRBJ1-5
clone_size: many
cdr3_nt: TGCAGTGCGTTGACAGGGGCAAATCAGCCCCAGCATTTT
cdr3_aa: CSALTGANQPQHF

d_call: TRBD1
v_call: TRBV20-1
j_call: TRBJ1-4
clone_size: NA
cdr3_nt: TGCAGTGCTAGTGCGGCGACAGGGGATGAAAAACTGTTTTTT
cdr3_aa: CSASAATGDEKLFF

d_call: TRBD2
v_call: TRBV9
j_call: TRBJ2-1
clone_size: NA
cdr3_nt: TGTGCCAGCAGCCGATATAGCGGGGGTTACAATGAGCAGTTCTTC
cdr3_aa: CASSRYSGGYNEQFF

d_call: TRBD2
v_call: TRBV2
j_call: TRBJ2-5
clone_size: many
cdr3_nt: TGTGCCAGCAGGGCCTCGGGACTAGCGGTGGAGACCCAGTACTTC
cdr3_aa: CASRASGLAVETQYF

d_call: TRBD1
v_call: TRBV12-3/TRBV12-4
j_call: TRBJ2-7
clone_size: NA
cdr3_nt: TGTGCCAGCAGTCCCGGGACAGGGATCGAGCAGTACTTC
cdr3_aa: CASSPGTGIEQYF

d_call: TRBD2
v_call: TRBV12-3/TRBV12-4
j_call: TRBJ2-7
clone_size: many
cdr3_nt: TGTGCCAGCAGGTCGTTTAGCGGGAATAGTGAGCAGTACTTC
cdr3_aa: CASRSFSGNSEQYF

d_call: NA
v_call: TRBV5-6
j_call: TRBJ1-6
clone_size: NA
cdr3_nt: TGTGCCAGCAGCTTCCAGAAATCTTCCTCCTATAATTCACCCCTCCACTTT
cdr3_aa: CASSFQKSSSYNSPLHF

d_call: TRBD2
v_call: TRBV5-1
j_call: TRBJ2-2
clone_size: NA
cdr3_nt: TGCGCCAGCTGCGGACTAGCTATGAACACCGGGGAGCTGTTTTTT
cdr3_aa: CASCGLAMNTGELFF